Reported below is one TCR beta chain. The source of the sample is a study of cytomegalovirus exposure and HLA in healthy donors. Clones were sequenced by immunoSEQ multiplex PCR, and TCRdb holds only the in-frame ones, with some missing. The sample shows 150,000 to 200,000 clones, roughly 88% of them seen only once. Germline V gene data show CDR1 as SGDLS and CDR2 as YYNGEE. V gave up 4 bases and J gave up 9 bases; unmatched junction bases: 11. The CDR3 sequence is 14 residues long. The chain has TRBV9 and TRBJ1-2, with TRBD1 identical over 8 bases. Sequencing was performed on PBMCs. The receptor's source is a woman between 18 and 30 years old in good health and CMV-seronegative. The CDR3 coding sequence is TGTGCCAGCAGCTCGACGGGACAGGAGTCTAGCTACACCTTC. This encodes CASSSTGQESSYTF.